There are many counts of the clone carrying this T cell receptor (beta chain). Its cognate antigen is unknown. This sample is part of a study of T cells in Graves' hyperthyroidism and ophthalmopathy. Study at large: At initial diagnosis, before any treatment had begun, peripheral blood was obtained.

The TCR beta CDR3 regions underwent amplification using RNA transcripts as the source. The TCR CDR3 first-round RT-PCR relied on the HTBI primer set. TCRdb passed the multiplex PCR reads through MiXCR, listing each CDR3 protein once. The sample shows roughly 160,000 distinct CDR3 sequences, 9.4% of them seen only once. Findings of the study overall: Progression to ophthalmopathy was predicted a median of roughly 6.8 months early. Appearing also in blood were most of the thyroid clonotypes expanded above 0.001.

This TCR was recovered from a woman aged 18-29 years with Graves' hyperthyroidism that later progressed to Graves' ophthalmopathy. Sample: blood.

The CDR3: CASSFGQGETEAFF. CDR3 coding DNA: TGTGCCAGCAGCTTCGGACAGGGGGAGACTGAAGCTTTCTTT. The rearrangement links TRBV11-2 to TRBJ1-1; TRBD1 matches at 10 bases. Germline CDR1 SGHAT, CDR2 FQNNGV. The V segment lost 3 bases and the J segment 5 bases; nucleotides outside the gene matches: 3. CDR3 size: 14 residues.